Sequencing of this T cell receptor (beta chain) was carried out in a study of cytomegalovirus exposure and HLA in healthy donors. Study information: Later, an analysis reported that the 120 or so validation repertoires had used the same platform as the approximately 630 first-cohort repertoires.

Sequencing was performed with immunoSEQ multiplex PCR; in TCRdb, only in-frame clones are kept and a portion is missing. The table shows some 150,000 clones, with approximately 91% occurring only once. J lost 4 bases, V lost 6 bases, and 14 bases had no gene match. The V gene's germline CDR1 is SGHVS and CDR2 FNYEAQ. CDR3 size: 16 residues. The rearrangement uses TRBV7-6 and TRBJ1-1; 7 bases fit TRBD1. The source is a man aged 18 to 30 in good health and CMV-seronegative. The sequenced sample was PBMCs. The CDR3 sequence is CASSSTRITGATEAFF. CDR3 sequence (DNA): TGTGCCAGCAGTTCGACCCGTATAACAGGGGCCACTGAAGCTTTCTTT. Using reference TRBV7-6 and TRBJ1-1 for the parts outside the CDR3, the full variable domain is GAGVSQSPRYKVTKRGQDVALRCDPISGHVSLYWYRQALGQGPEFLTYFNYEAQQDKSGLPNDRFSAERPEGSISTLTIQRTEQRDSAMYRCASSSTRITGATEAFFGQGTRLTVV.